This record looks at one T cell receptor beta chain sequence and its context. Its recognized antigen is unknown. Within one base of it there is no much larger clone, and no base qualities were kept. This sample stems from a study of T cells in Graves' hyperthyroidism and ophthalmopathy (dated by TCRdb to between 2018 and 2021). A note on the overall study: Peripheral blood samples were taken at the time of initial diagnosis, prior to any treatment. For training and testing, the 110 or so patients in the discovery cohort were randomly divided in a 7:3 ratio. The paper describes TCR Vbeta CDR3 sequencing of around 130 peripheral blood samples, made up of roughly 45 ophthalmopathy patients, some 80 hyperthyroidism patients and roughly 17 progressor patients. Prospective prediction of ophthalmopathy was tested in an independent validation cohort of 18 to 20 hyperthyroidism patients and around 16 patients who later progressed to ophthalmopathy. The study also compared thyroid tissue and blood T-cell repertoires from over 5 Graves' hyperthyroidism patients. Following sampling, methimazole starting at 30 mg daily was given to hyperthyroidism patients, and high-dose intravenous methylprednisolone was given to ophthalmopathy patients. To identify TCR V-J signatures that set the groups apart, the researchers used a discovery cohort of approximately 98 patients, made up of under 50 with Graves' ophthalmopathy and around 58 with stable Graves' hyperthyroidism. Overall study results and their limits: Sample size was not statistically predetermined, and blinding of investigators to group allocation was not performed. Blood samples also contained most of the expanded thyroid clonotypes (frequency above 0.001), which suggests that blood repertoires may reflect thyroid immune responses. Ophthalmopathy was separated from stable hyperthyroidism by a 13 V-J signature model, with just over 85% sensitivity and 81% to 83% specificity obtained in cross-validation and 80%/75% obtained in testing. In validation, the model predicted progression to ophthalmopathy a median of approximately 6.6 months before onset, with about 71% sensitivity and about 72% specificity.

The TCR beta CDR3 regions were amplified from RNA transcripts. The TCR CDR3 was subjected to a first round of RT-PCR using the HTBI primer set and the Qiagen OneStep RT-PCR kit. The libraries were constructed in a second round of multiplex PCR and then size-selected and purified. Sequencing of the libraries was done on an Illumina HiSeq2000 using paired-end 100 bp reads. Per the source publication's procedure: SOAPnuke was used to process the raw data, throwing out any read that contained adapters or uncalled bases, had a mean Phred below 15, or lacked an exact constant-primer or identifier match. High-quality paired reads were merged using COPE v1.2.5, and each unique nucleotide sequence was defined as a clonotype. Clonotypes were aligned to IMGT TRBV, TRBD and TRBJ reference segments using MiTCR v1.1. The analysis included only V-J combinations with a frequency above 0.0001, which together covered approximately 99% of the repertoires. A TCS score was defined as the ratio of F50 (clonal expansion) to E x V (chaos), with BLOSUM62-based TCRdist applied between CDR3 peptides within each V-J. Welch's t-statistics and random forest reduced around 550 V-J features to about 12, which were used in a naive Bayes classifier (R e1071). The public sequencing data were trimmed at Q25 with fastp and processed into clonotypes with MiXCR by TCRdb, which kept only in-frame beta chains. Identical CDR3 protein sequences are pooled into one entry, listed with their most common genes and DNA. V and J calls and clone size were set by TCRdb, not the authors. In all, the sample holds around 200,000 distinct CDR3 sequences, and about a sixth of those were seen once. The ten top clones hold 29% of the sample.

Stable Graves' hyperthyroidism was defined as the absence of progression to ophthalmopathy over 18 months of follow-up. The hyperthyroidism patients were between 18 and 65 years old and newly diagnosed, with a disease duration of less than 2 months. Patients with uncontrolled infections, other autoimmune diseases, pregnancy or lactation were excluded. Diagnoses were based on clinical symptoms, serum thyroxine and TRAb, thyroid ultrasound and orbital computed tomography. Ficoll-Paque density gradient centrifugation was used to isolate PBMCs from 10 ml of fresh peripheral blood. Total RNA was extracted using Trizol reagent, and RNA quality was assessed on an Agilent 2100 Bioanalyzer. V is pared back by 3 bases and J by 2 bases, with 20 bases lying between the germline termini. Inclusive of the bounding cysteine and phenylalanine, the CDR3 is 18 residues long. Only the CDR3 portion is preserved as DNA: 54 bases, with reading frame beginning at the first base. Based on the germline V gene (reference sequence), the CDR1 and CDR2 sequences are LNHDA and SQIVND.

The sample taken for sequencing was blood. The chain is made from TRBV19 and TRBJ1-5; possibly the D gene is TRBD1, per 5 matching bases. The TCR comes from a woman aged 45-59 years with Graves' hyperthyroidism. The nucleotide sequence is given as TGTGCCAGTAGTATTTGGGGTCCACGAGGGGTACGCAATCAGCCCCAGCATTTT. This is translated as CASSIWGPRGVRNQPQHF.